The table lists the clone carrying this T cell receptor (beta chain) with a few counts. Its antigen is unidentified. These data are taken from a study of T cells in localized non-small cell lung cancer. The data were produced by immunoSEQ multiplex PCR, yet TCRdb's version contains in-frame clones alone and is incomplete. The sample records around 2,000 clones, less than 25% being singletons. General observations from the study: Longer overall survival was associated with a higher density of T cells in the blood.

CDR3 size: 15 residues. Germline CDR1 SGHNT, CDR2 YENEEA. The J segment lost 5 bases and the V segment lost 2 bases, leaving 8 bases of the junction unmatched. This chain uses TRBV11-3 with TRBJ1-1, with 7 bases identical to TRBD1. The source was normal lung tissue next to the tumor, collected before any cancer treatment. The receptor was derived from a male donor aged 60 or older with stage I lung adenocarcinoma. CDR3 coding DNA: TGTGCCAGCAGCTTACACAGGGGTTTGAGAACTGAAGCTTTCTTT. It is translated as CASSLHRGLRTEAFF.